One and the same sample provided the 18 T cell receptor beta chains below, sequenced in a study of Ad26.COV2.S vaccination and SARS-CoV-2 variants. Indicated treatment: around 19 received Ad26.COV2.S at low or high dose, single or two shots; about five received placebo; per-sample allocation not given. It was on day 63 after the first vaccine or placebo injection that samples were taken. Some clones are missing from TCRdb's copy, which holds only in-frame ones; the method was immunoSEQ multiplex PCR. The sample has more than 300,000 clones; around four fifths are singletons. This material consisted of peripheral blood, taken in a trial of Ad26.COV2.S vaccine versus placebo. These receptors were taken from a person between 18 and 65 years old who received the Ad26.COV2.S COVID-19 vaccine or a placebo.

A single count supports this clone. The rearrangement uses TRBV6-4 and TRBJ1-6; TRBD1 aligns across 10 bases. The CDR3 extends over 14 amino acids. V was pared by 5 bases and J by 10 bases, with 5 bases of the junction left unmatched. Germline V lookup: CDR1 MRHNA, CDR2 SNTAGT. The CDR3: CASSPTGGNSPLHF. Written as DNA, the CDR3 is TGTGCCAGCAGTCCGACAGGGGGCAACTCACCCCTCCACTTT.

The chain carries TRBV19 and TRBJ1-1; perhaps TRBD1 as D (5 bases). V dropped 5 bases and J dropped 5 bases, with 12 bases sitting between them. The germline gives CDR1 LNHDA, CDR2 SQIVND (reference sequence). The CDR3 length is 13 residues. This CDR3 reads CASSFRVGTEAFF. As DNA, the CDR3 is TGTGCCAGTAGTTTCAGGGTTGGTACTGAAGCTTTCTTT. Filled out from reference TRBV19 and TRBJ1-1, the complete variable domain reads DGGITQSPKYLFRKEGQNVTLSCEQNLNHDAMYWYRQDPGQGLRLIYYSQIVNDFQKGDIAEGYSVSREKKESFPLTVTSAQKNPTAFYLCASSFRVGTEAFFGQGTRLTVV.

The chain recombines TRBV6-6 with TRBJ1-3; D unresolved. The CDR3 totals 14 residues. Germline CDR1 reads MNHNY; CDR2 reads SVGAGI (reference sequence). V lost 5 bases and J lost 4, with 12 bases in between. DNA for the CDR3: TGTGCCAGCAGTATACCCGACACAGGAAACACCATATATTTT. Amino acids: CASSIPDTGNTIYF.

The rearrangement joins TRBV5-4 to TRBJ2-2, with 10 nucleotides matching TRBD2. Germline V gene sequence: CDR1 SGHNT, CDR2 YYREEE (reference sequence). V was clipped by 4 bases and J by 6 bases; unmatched bases: 6. This CDR3 region has 15 residues. The CDR3 sequence is CASSPPGLAPGELFF. Written as DNA, the CDR3 is TGTGCCAGCAGCCCCCCGGGACTAGCGCCCGGGGAGCTGTTTTTT.

This chain links TRBV27 with TRBJ1-2; TRBD1 matches at 10 bases. The V and J ends lost 6 bases and 7 bases, in that order; junction bases with no gene match: 8. This CDR3 spans 14 amino acids. CDR1 MNHEY and CDR2 SMNVEV come from the germline V gene (reference sequence). The chain's CDR3 is CASSSTGQGSGYTF. The CDR3 bases are TGTGCCAGCAGCTCAACGGGACAGGGGAGTGGCTACACCTTC.

DNA for the CDR3: TGTGCCAGCGGACATTACGAGCAGTACTTC. This sequence encodes CASGHYEQYF. The chain has TRBV27 and TRBJ2-7; D may be TRBD1 (5 bases). This CDR3 contains 10 residues. The germline V gene has CDR1 MNHEY and CDR2 SMNVEV (reference sequence). The V gene lost 8 bases and the J gene lost 4 bases, with 6 bases spanning the gap.

V gene TRBV14 combines with J gene TRBJ2-1; 10 bases align to TRBD1. Germline CDR1 is SGHDN and CDR2 is FVKESK. This CDR3 has 16 amino acids. Trimming removed 4 bases from V and 4 bases from J; junction bases left unmatched: 7. CDR3 in amino acids: CASSRLTGGTYNEQFF. The CDR3 DNA follows: TGTGCCAGCAGCCGCCTGACAGGGGGCACATACAATGAGCAGTTCTTC.

The chain couples TRBV9 to TRBJ2-2; TRBD1 agrees at 7 bases. CDR1 and CDR2 (germline): SGDLS, YYNGEE. The CDR3 covers 16 residues. Losses at the gene ends were 3 bases for V and 0 bases for J; bases not matched to a gene: 5. In DNA, the CDR3 is TGTGCCAGCAGCGACCGGGACAGCCCGAACACCGGGGAGCTGTTTTTT. Residues: CASSDRDSPNTGELFF.

This chain links TRBV29-1 with TRBJ1-1; D perhaps matches TRBD1 (5 bases). Deletions cut 6 bases from V and 5 bases from J, with 19 bases between. Germline CDR1 reads SQVTM; CDR2 reads ANQGSEA. The CDR3 consists of 14 residues. The CDR3 DNA is TGCAGCGTAAGGGACCGCCTTGTAAGTACTGAAGCTTTCTTT. It codes for CSVRDRLVSTEAFF.

This chain joins TRBV5-5 and TRBJ2-5; 7 bases are a match to TRBD2. Germline V gene sequence: CDR1 SGHKS, CDR2 YYEKEE (reference sequence). V lost 2 bases and J lost 7; bases outside the gene matches: 5. The CDR3 spans 13 residues. CDR3 amino acids: CASSFGPGGTQYF. In nucleotides, the CDR3 is TGTGCCAGCAGCTTCGGTCCGGGGGGGACCCAGTACTTC. Based on the CDR3 plus reference TRBV5-5 and TRBJ2-5, the full variable domain is DAGVTQSPTHLIKTRGQQVTLRCSPISGHKSVSWYQQVLGQGPQFIFQYYEKEERGRGNFPDRFSARQFPNYSSELNVNALLLGDSALYLCASSFGPGGTQYFGPGTRLLVL.

A word on this clone: This specimen includes other DNA sequences encoding the same CDR3. The rearrangement joins TRBV12-3 or TRBV12-4 to TRBJ1-1; D uncertain. CDR3 length: 11 amino acids. The V and J ends lost 3 bases and 4 bases respectively, with 3 bases between them. The CDR3 DNA follows: TGTGCCAGCAGTTTGGGCACTGAAGCTTTCTTT. This encodes CASSLGTEAFF.

The chain is built from TRBV2 and TRBJ2-1; possible D gene TRBD2, 5 bases. Trimming pared 9 bases from V and 7 bases from J, leaving 16 bases between. This CDR3 spans 13 amino acids. Germline assignment: CDR1 SNHLY and CDR2 FYNNEI. CDR3 amino acids: CARWTGISNEQFF. The CDR3 DNA is TGTGCCAGATGGACGGGGATAAGTAATGAGCAGTTCTTC.

The chain carries TRBV28 and TRBJ1-4, with D perhaps matching TRBD1 (6 bases). V lost 8 bases, J lost 4 bases, and 11 bases lay in between. In germline, CDR1 is MDHEN, CDR2 SYDVKM. This CDR3 spans 13 amino acids. The CDR3 sequence is CASGGQNNEKLFF. Written as DNA, the CDR3 is TGTGCCAGCGGCGGACAGAATAATGAAAAACTGTTTTTT.

This rearrangement joins TRBV28 to TRBJ2-7; 10 bases agree with TRBD2. Germline CDR1 MDHEN, CDR2 SYDVKM. This CDR3 has 16 residues. J gave up 2 bases and V 5 bases, and 9 bases lay outside the gene matches. CDR3 region: CASSPSSLAGAYEQYF. CDR3 bases: TGTGCCAGCAGTCCCTCCTCTCTAGCGGGGGCCTACGAGCAGTACTTC.

The chain joins TRBV28 to TRBJ2-7; TRBD1 aligns across 10 bases. V was clipped by 5 bases and J by 2 bases; unmatched bases: 9. The CDR3 extends over 16 amino acids. CDR1 and CDR2 from the germline V gene are MDHEN and SYDVKM. CDR3 DNA: TGTGCCAGCAGTACCCATGGACAGGGGGGGGCCTACGAGCAGTACTTC. Encoded protein: CASSTHGQGGAYEQYF.

The V gene is TRBV28, the J gene TRBJ1-2; a possible D gene is TRBD1 (5 bases). The CDR3 runs 16 residues. Germline CDR1 is MDHEN and CDR2 is SYDVKM. With 4 bases removed from V and 5 bases from J, the gap between germline ends came to 20 bases. The CDR3 DNA reads as TGTGCCAGCAGTTCCTCCTCCCGTCGGGGCCAATATGGCTACACCTTC. Protein: CASSSSSRRGQYGYTF.

CDR3: CASSTGQGETEAFF. The CDR3 DNA reads as TGTGCCAGCAGCACCGGACAGGGAGAAACTGAAGCTTTCTTT. The gene calls are TRBV7-6 and TRBJ1-1; 8 positions match TRBD1. Germline-derived CDR1 and CDR2 are SGHVS and FNYEAQ. The CDR3 is made up of 14 amino acids. The trim removed 5 bases at V and 5 bases at J, leaving 7 bases unmatched.

The gene calls are TRBV27 and TRBJ1-3; D is unresolved. V was clipped by 0 bases and J by 0 bases, with 12 bases between them. The CDR3 runs to 17 residues. The germline CDR1 and CDR2 sequences are MNHEY and SMNVEV (reference sequence). CDR3 sequence reads: CASSLSPDLSSGNTIYF. Written as DNA, the CDR3 is TGTGCCAGCAGTTTATCCCCGGACCTCTCCTCTGGAAACACCATATATTTT.